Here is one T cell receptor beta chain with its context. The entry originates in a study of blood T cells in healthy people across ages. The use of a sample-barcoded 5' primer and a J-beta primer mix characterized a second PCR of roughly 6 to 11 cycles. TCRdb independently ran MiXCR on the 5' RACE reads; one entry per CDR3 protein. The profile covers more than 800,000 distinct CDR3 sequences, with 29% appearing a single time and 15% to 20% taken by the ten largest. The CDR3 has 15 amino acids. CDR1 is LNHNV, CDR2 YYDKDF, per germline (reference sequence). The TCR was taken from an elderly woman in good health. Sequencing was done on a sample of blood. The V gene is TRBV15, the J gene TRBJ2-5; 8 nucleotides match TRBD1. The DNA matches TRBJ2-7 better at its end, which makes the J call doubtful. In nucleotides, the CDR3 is TGTGCCACCAGCAGAGAAGCAGGGGGCAGGCACGAGCAGTACTTC. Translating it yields CATSREAGGRHEQYF.